This TCR beta chain appears in the sequencing data of a study of cytomegalovirus exposure and HLA in healthy donors. V was cut by 0 bases and J by 1 base, with 3 bases left in between. The CDR3 has 13 amino acids. CDR1 is MNHEY and CDR2 is SMNVEV in the germline V gene (reference sequence). PCR employed 60 Vbeta and 13 Jbeta primers. Assay used: immunoSEQ multiplex PCR; TCRdb lists only in-frame clones, some missing. This sample has approximately 140,000 clones; about three quarters occur once, and the top ten carry approximately 2.9%. Unrecorded immune exposure was likely among donors, who were nominally healthy when sampled.

The sample comprised PBMCs. This sequence joins TRBV27 and TRBJ2-5; no definite D call. The clonotype comes from a human donor in good health. CDR3 protein: CASSLSSQETQYF. The CDR3 nucleotides read TGTGCCAGCAGTTTATCGAGCCAAGAGACCCAGTACTTC.